Listed below are T cell receptor beta chains from one sample, sequenced in a study of human T cells and chemical hapten exposure. TCRdb independently ran MiXCR on the RACE reads; one entry per CDR3 protein. This sample has 100,000 or so distinct CDR3 sequences, with approximately 10% found just once. Sequences were derived from whole blood, sampled in connection with sensitization to the hapten diphenylcyclopropenone (DPC). These receptors were obtained from a man aged 35-49 years with alopecia areata. Some clones in this sample may be carry-over from other donors' samples. Each CDR3 is given with its conserved first and last residue. Part of the rows lack a size; the others show once, few, many or a class for expanded clones.

clone_size	v_call	cdr3_length	j_call	cdr3_aa
.	TRBV27	15	TRBJ2-1	CASSFRDRVTGEQFF
few	TRBV6-2/TRBV6-3	12	TRBJ2-2	CASSWRTGELFF
few	TRBV11-2	14	TRBJ2-7	CASSPLTGDYEQYF
.	TRBV6-5	13	TRBJ2-3	CASVGGSTDTQYF
few	TRBV6-4	14	TRBJ1-1	CASRSGGARTEAFF
.	TRBV29-1	14	TRBJ2-2	CSVASGANTGELFF
many	TRBV28	13	TRBJ2-3	CASTPTLPDTQYF
few	TRBV25-1	12	TRBJ1-2	CASSDLDYGYTF
.	TRBV6-1	15	TRBJ2-3	CASPRGGKLEDTQYF
.	TRBV6-2/TRBV6-3	16	TRBJ2-5	CASRPGSGTIQETQYF
few	TRBV7-2	18	TRBJ2-3	CASSARLAGGLGTDTQYF
.	TRBV29-1	11	TRBJ1-2	CLAEGAYGYTF
many	TRBV6-5	17	TRBJ2-7	CASSYSGLAGRSYEQYF
.	TRBV30	15	TRBJ1-3	CAWSLGRLTGNTIYF
.	TRBV3-1	13	TRBJ2-1	CASSQGTGGVQFF
few	TRBV28	9	TRBJ1-2	CDRLYGYTF
many	TRBV21-1	13	TRBJ2-1	CATLAENYNEQFF
few	TRBV15	15	TRBJ1-3	CATSRDRSNGNTIYF
.	TRBV29-1	16	TRBJ2-3	CSVSSAQGAGTDTQYF
few	TRBV3-1	12	TRBJ2-7	CASSPQGGLVYF
many	TRBV12-3/TRBV12-4	16	TRBJ2-4	CASSPRHILAKNIQYF
many	TRBV4-2	15	TRBJ1-2	CASSQDLRMIYGYTF
.	TRBV6-5	14	TRBJ2-5	CASRLTGRGETQYF
.	TRBV20-1	14	TRBJ1-3	CSATPVNSGNTIYF